The rows below give T cell receptor beta chains drawn from one sample of a study of blood T cell repertoires in COVID-19. Profiled with immunoSEQ multiplex PCR; TCRdb holds only in-frame clones, not every one. The sample holds a few hundred thousand clones, 80% to 95% seen once. Sample: peripheral blood. Source of these receptors: a woman aged 25 to 39 with COVID-19, enrolled during active disease. Both conserved end residues are part of each CDR3. The order of the fields is V gene, J gene, D gene, CDR3 length, clone size, CDR3 protein, CDR3 DNA. The D gene is left open where the match is weak. The size entry is marked missing in some rows and otherwise reads once, few, many or a size class.

V gene: TRBV7-9
J gene: TRBJ1-4
D gene: TRBD1
CDR3 length: 14
clone size: -
CDR3 protein: CASSLSRDSEKLFF
CDR3 DNA: TGTGCCAGCAGCTTATCACGGGACAGTGAAAAACTGTTTTTT

V gene: TRBV5-4
J gene: TRBJ1-2
D gene: -
CDR3 length: 14
clone size: -
CDR3 protein: CASSLSPTGYGYTF
CDR3 DNA: TGTGCCAGCAGCTTGAGTCCGACAGGCTATGGCTACACCTTC

V gene: TRBV2
J gene: TRBJ2-3
D gene: -
CDR3 length: 12
clone size: -
CDR3 protein: CASLSGADMQYF
CDR3 DNA: TGTGCCAGCTTATCAGGCGCAGATATGCAGTATTTT

V gene: TRBV10-3
J gene: TRBJ1-2
D gene: -
CDR3 length: 16
clone size: -
CDR3 protein: CAISDENLWGRAGYTF
CDR3 DNA: TGTGCCATCAGTGACGAGAATCTTTGGGGGCGGGCAGGCTACACCTTC

V gene: TRBV7-9
J gene: TRBJ2-3
D gene: -
CDR3 length: 14
clone size: -
CDR3 protein: CASSLQGSTDTQYF
CDR3 DNA: TGTGCCAGCAGCTTACAGGGAAGCACAGATACGCAGTATTTT

V gene: TRBV9
J gene: TRBJ2-7
D gene: -
CDR3 length: 14
clone size: once
CDR3 protein: CASSVFPGSHEQYF
CDR3 DNA: TGTGCCAGCAGCGTATTTCCGGGTTCCCACGAGCAGTACTTC

V gene: TRBV28
J gene: TRBJ1-1
D gene: -
CDR3 length: 16
clone size: -
CDR3 protein: CASSKMLGRGSTEAFF
CDR3 DNA: TGTGCCAGCAGTAAAATGTTGGGGCGGGGGAGCACTGAAGCTTTCTTT

V gene: TRBV28
J gene: TRBJ1-2
D gene: -
CDR3 length: 13
clone size: -
CDR3 protein: CASRPTGRDGYTF
CDR3 DNA: TGTGCCAGCAGACCCACAGGGAGGGATGGCTACACCTTC

V gene: TRBV9
J gene: TRBJ1-1
D gene: -
CDR3 length: 14
clone size: once
CDR3 protein: CASSGGFWNTEAFF
CDR3 DNA: TGTGCCAGCAGCGGAGGATTTTGGAACACTGAAGCTTTCTTT

V gene: TRBV2
J gene: TRBJ1-2
D gene: -
CDR3 length: 15
clone size: -
CDR3 protein: CADSSDVGDNYGYTF
CDR3 DNA: TGTGCCGACAGCTCGGACGTAGGGGATAACTATGGCTACACCTTC

V gene: TRBV19
J gene: TRBJ1-5
D gene: -
CDR3 length: 15
clone size: -
CDR3 protein: CASSLQGPGTQPQHF
CDR3 DNA: TGTGCCAGTAGTCTACAGGGCCCGGGGACTCAGCCCCAGCATTTT

V gene: TRBV18
J gene: TRBJ1-2
D gene: -
CDR3 length: 15
clone size: -
CDR3 protein: CASSPLRGGSYGYTF
CDR3 DNA: TGTGCCAGCTCACCACTCAGGGGCGGAAGCTATGGCTACACCTTC

V gene: TRBV4-3
J gene: TRBJ1-6
D gene: TRBD1
CDR3 length: 16
clone size: -
CDR3 protein: CASSQDIGQGVSPLHF
CDR3 DNA: TGCGCCAGCAGCCAAGATATAGGACAGGGGGTATCACCCCTCCACTTT

V gene: TRBV12-3/TRBV12-4
J gene: TRBJ1-1
D gene: -
CDR3 length: 13
clone size: -
CDR3 protein: CATAFQRNTEAFF
CDR3 DNA: TGTGCCACTGCCTTTCAGCGGAACACTGAAGCTTTCTTT

V gene: TRBV19
J gene: TRBJ2-5
D gene: -
CDR3 length: 14
clone size: once
CDR3 protein: CASSIAGFQETQYF
CDR3 DNA: TGTGCCAGTAGTATAGCAGGCTTCCAAGAGACCCAGTACTTC

V gene: TRBV7-9
J gene: TRBJ2-3
D gene: -
CDR3 length: 15
clone size: -
CDR3 protein: CASSVGATSTDTQYF
CDR3 DNA: TGTGCCAGCAGCGTAGGGGCAACTAGCACAGATACGCAGTATTTT

V gene: TRBV9
J gene: TRBJ1-3
D gene: -
CDR3 length: 14
clone size: -
CDR3 protein: CASSVAGSGNTIYF
CDR3 DNA: TGTGCCAGCAGCGTAGCGGGAAGCGGAAACACCATATATTTT

V gene: TRBV2
J gene: TRBJ2-5
D gene: -
CDR3 length: 14
clone size: -
CDR3 protein: CASSEARRIETQYF
CDR3 DNA: TGTGCCAGCAGTGAAGCGCGGAGGATAGAGACCCAGTACTTC

V gene: TRBV28
J gene: TRBJ2-1
D gene: TRBD2
CDR3 length: 15
clone size: -
CDR3 protein: CASTTGLAEHNEQFF
CDR3 DNA: TGTGCCAGCACCACTGGACTAGCGGAGCACAATGAGCAGTTCTTC

V gene: TRBV7-8
J gene: TRBJ1-2
D gene: TRBD1
CDR3 length: 12
clone size: -
CDR3 protein: CASRSGGGGYTF
CDR3 DNA: TGTGCCAGCAGATCAGGGGGTGGGGGCTACACCTTC

V gene: TRBV7-3
J gene: TRBJ1-4
D gene: -
CDR3 length: 15
clone size: once
CDR3 protein: CASSKGGATNEKLFF
CDR3 DNA: TGTGCCAGCAGCAAAGGCGGGGCAACTAATGAAAAACTGTTTTTT

V gene: TRBV5-1
J gene: TRBJ2-1
D gene: -
CDR3 length: 13
clone size: -
CDR3 protein: CASSLVQGNEQFF
CDR3 DNA: TGCGCCAGCAGCTTGGTACAGGGCAATGAGCAGTTCTTC

V gene: TRBV7-2
J gene: TRBJ1-2
D gene: -
CDR3 length: 12
clone size: once
CDR3 protein: CASSLDKGGYTF
CDR3 DNA: TGTGCCAGCAGCTTGGACAAGGGCGGCTACACCTTC

V gene: TRBV5-6
J gene: TRBJ2-3
D gene: TRBD2
CDR3 length: 14
clone size: -
CDR3 protein: CASSGTSGSSTQYF
CDR3 DNA: TGTGCCAGCAGCGGGACTAGCGGGAGTTCTACGCAGTATTTT

V gene: TRBV30
J gene: TRBJ1-2
D gene: TRBD1
CDR3 length: 13
clone size: -
CDR3 protein: CAWSLTGEHGYTF
CDR3 DNA: TGTGCCTGGAGCCTGACAGGGGAACACGGCTACACCTTC

V gene: TRBV7-9
J gene: TRBJ1-1
D gene: -
CDR3 length: 14
clone size: -
CDR3 protein: CASTSPTAGSKAFF
CDR3 DNA: TGTGCCAGCACCTCCCCGACAGCGGGCTCTAAAGCTTTCTTT

V gene: TRBV7-9
J gene: TRBJ1-2
D gene: -
CDR3 length: 17
clone size: -
CDR3 protein: CASSLEEAGVSNYGYTF
CDR3 DNA: TGTGCCAGCAGCTTAGAAGAGGCAGGGGTCTCTAACTATGGCTACACCTTC

V gene: TRBV9
J gene: TRBJ1-1
D gene: -
CDR3 length: 15
clone size: -
CDR3 protein: CASSVAPQAGTEAFF
CDR3 DNA: TGTGCCAGCAGCGTAGCACCCCAAGCGGGCACTGAAGCTTTCTTT

V gene: TRBV7-9
J gene: TRBJ1-5
D gene: -
CDR3 length: 16
clone size: -
CDR3 protein: CASSPYGGATGQPQHF
CDR3 DNA: TGTGCCAGCAGCCCGTACGGGGGGGCGACGGGTCAGCCCCAGCATTTT

V gene: TRBV9
J gene: TRBJ2-3
D gene: -
CDR3 length: 19
clone size: -
CDR3 protein: CASSVPTAGNRTGTDTQYF
CDR3 DNA: TGTGCCAGCAGCGTTCCTACGGCGGGGAACCGAACAGGCACAGATACGCAGTATTTT

V gene: TRBV19
J gene: TRBJ1-5
D gene: TRBD1
CDR3 length: 14
clone size: -
CDR3 protein: CASSVRTGNQPQHF
CDR3 DNA: TGTGCCAGTAGTGTCCGGACAGGGAACCAGCCCCAGCATTTT

V gene: TRBV7-8
J gene: TRBJ2-5
D gene: -
CDR3 length: 12
clone size: -
CDR3 protein: CASSRYQETQYF
CDR3 DNA: TGTGCCAGCAGCCGCTACCAAGAGACCCAGTACTTC

V gene: TRBV19
J gene: TRBJ2-1
D gene: -
CDR3 length: 12
clone size: -
CDR3 protein: CASSIGVGEQFF
CDR3 DNA: TGTGCCAGTAGTATCGGGGTAGGTGAGCAGTTCTTC

V gene: TRBV10-3
J gene: TRBJ1-5
D gene: -
CDR3 length: 14
clone size: -
CDR3 protein: CAISESGVSQPQHF
CDR3 DNA: TGTGCCATCAGTGAGTCAGGGGTGAGTCAGCCCCAGCATTTT

V gene: TRBV7-6
J gene: TRBJ2-7
D gene: -
CDR3 length: 16
clone size: -
CDR3 protein: CASSPIRGPSSYEQYF
CDR3 DNA: TGTGCCAGCAGCCCTATCCGTGGGCCGAGCTCCTACGAGCAGTACTTC

V gene: TRBV10-3
J gene: TRBJ2-3
D gene: TRBD1
CDR3 length: 15
clone size: -
CDR3 protein: CAISGGQGAGDTQYF
CDR3 DNA: TGTGCCATCAGTGGCGGACAGGGGGCCGGAGATACGCAGTATTTT

V gene: TRBV10-3
J gene: TRBJ2-7
D gene: -
CDR3 length: 15
clone size: few
CDR3 protein: CAISELAYPNSEQYF
CDR3 DNA: TGTGCCATCAGTGAGTTAGCATACCCCAATTCAGAGCAGTACTTC

V gene: TRBV30
J gene: TRBJ1-4
D gene: -
CDR3 length: 12
clone size: -
CDR3 protein: CAWGAANEKLFF
CDR3 DNA: TGTGCCTGGGGGGCGGCTAATGAAAAACTGTTTTTT

V gene: TRBV30
J gene: TRBJ2-1
D gene: -
CDR3 length: 14
clone size: -
CDR3 protein: CAWEDLRVRNEQFF
CDR3 DNA: TGTGCCTGGGAGGACTTGCGGGTTCGCAATGAGCAGTTCTTC

V gene: TRBV6-5
J gene: TRBJ2-6
D gene: TRBD2
CDR3 length: 16
clone size: -
CDR3 protein: CASSLSGGSGANVLTF
CDR3 DNA: TGTGCCAGCAGTTTGTCGGGGGGCTCTGGGGCCAACGTCCTGACTTTC

V gene: TRBV18
J gene: TRBJ2-2
D gene: TRBD1
CDR3 length: 15
clone size: once
CDR3 protein: CASSTGQGSTGELFF
CDR3 DNA: TGTGCCAGCTCAACAGGACAGGGCTCCACCGGGGAGCTGTTTTTT

V gene: TRBV6-4
J gene: TRBJ1-6
D gene: -
CDR3 length: 14
clone size: -
CDR3 protein: CASSVKGDNSPLHF
CDR3 DNA: TGTGCCAGCAGCGTAAAGGGAGATAATTCACCCCTCCACTTT

V gene: TRBV23-1
J gene: TRBJ2-3
D gene: -
CDR3 length: 17
clone size: -
CDR3 protein: CASSQKDSPFSTDTQYF
CDR3 DNA: TGCGCCAGCAGTCAAAAGGACAGTCCCTTTAGCACAGATACGCAGTATTTT

V gene: TRBV7-9
J gene: TRBJ2-5
D gene: -
CDR3 length: 16
clone size: -
CDR3 protein: CASSLGKQNIQETQYF
CDR3 DNA: TGTGCCAGCAGCTTAGGAAAACAAAATATTCAAGAGACCCAGTACTTC

V gene: TRBV2
J gene: TRBJ1-4
D gene: -
CDR3 length: 16
clone size: few
CDR3 protein: CASRQGDGATNEKLFF
CDR3 DNA: TGTGCCAGCAGGCAAGGGGATGGTGCAACTAATGAAAAACTGTTTTTT